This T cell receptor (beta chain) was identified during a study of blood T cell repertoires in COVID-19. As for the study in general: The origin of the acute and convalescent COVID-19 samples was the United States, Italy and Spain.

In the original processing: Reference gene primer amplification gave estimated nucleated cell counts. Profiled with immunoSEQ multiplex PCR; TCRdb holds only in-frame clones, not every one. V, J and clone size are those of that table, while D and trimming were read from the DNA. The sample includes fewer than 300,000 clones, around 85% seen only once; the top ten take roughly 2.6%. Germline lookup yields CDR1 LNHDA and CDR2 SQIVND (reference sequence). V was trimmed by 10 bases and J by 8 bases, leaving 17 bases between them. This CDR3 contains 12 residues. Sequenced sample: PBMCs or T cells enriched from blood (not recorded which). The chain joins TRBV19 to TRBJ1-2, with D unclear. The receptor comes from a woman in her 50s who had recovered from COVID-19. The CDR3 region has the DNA TGTGCCACCACGACTGCTTCTCGGGGCTACACCTTC. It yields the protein CATTTASRGYTF.